The 26 T cell receptor beta chains presented below share a single source sample, sequenced in a study of blood T cell repertoires in COVID-19. Measured with immunoSEQ multiplex PCR; TCRdb has only the in-frame clones, and not every one. The data contain some 230,000 clones, about 88% of them seen just once; the ten biggest clones take up 9.5% to 13%. Sequenced input: peripheral blood. All receptors come from a woman aged 45-59 years with COVID-19, enrolled during active disease.

The chain employs TRBV29-1 and TRBJ2-2, with D uncertain. The CDR3 has 15 residues. V lost 1 base and J lost 1, with 10 bases in between. Germline V gene sequence: CDR1 SQVTM, CDR2 ANQGSEA. CDR3 bases: TGCAGCGTTGAAGCCCCGCTAGGGAACACCGGGGAGCTGTTTTTT. Amino acid sequence: CSVEAPLGNTGELFF.

This clone was seen only once. The gene calls are TRBV27 and TRBJ2-2; tentatively, D is TRBD2 (6 bases). V lost 5 bases and J 5 bases, leaving 18 bases between the germline ends. Germline CDR1 and CDR2: MNHEY and SMNVEV (reference sequence). CDR3 size: 16 residues. CDR3 amino acids: CASSRGTLGGTGELFF. The CDR3 coding sequence is TGTGCCAGCAGTCGCGGGACTCTTGGCGGGACCGGGGAGCTGTTTTTT.

The chain has TRBV10-3 and TRBJ1-3; the D is unclear. Germline values: CDR1 ENHRY, CDR2 SYGVKD. The CDR3 contains 12 residues. Trimming took off 5 bases at V and 1 base at J, with 3 bases between the two ends. The CDR3: CAISTSGNTIYF. CDR3 DNA sequence: TGTGCCATCAGTACTTCTGGAAACACCATATATTTT.

CDR3 residues: CATSDPRGTVNTGELFF. The DNA for the CDR3 is TGTGCCACCAGTGATCCTAGAGGGACAGTCAACACCGGGGAGCTGTTTTTT. The chain is built from TRBV24-1 and TRBJ2-2, with 7 positions matching TRBD1. The length of the CDR3 is 17 residues. The germline gives CDR1 KGHDR, CDR2 SFDVKD. Trimming removed 3 bases from V and 2 bases from J; junction bases left unmatched: 8.

This chain joins TRBV5-1 and TRBJ2-5; 9 nucleotides line up with TRBD1. J gave up 4 bases and V 4 bases, and 5 bases lay outside the gene matches. This CDR3 contains 14 residues. Germline V lookup: CDR1 SGHRS, CDR2 YFSETQ. CDR3 loop: CASSGGTGRETQYF. As DNA, the CDR3 is TGCGCCAGCAGCGGCGGGACAGGGAGAGAGACCCAGTACTTC.

This chain links TRBV19 with TRBJ1-1, with 8 bases lining up with TRBD1. J gave up 3 bases and V 6 bases, and 9 bases lay outside the gene matches. Looked up from germline, CDR1 is LNHDA and CDR2 is SQIVND (reference sequence). The CDR3 consists of 15 residues. The DNA of the CDR3 is TGTGCCAGTAGCTTGCCAGGGGGCGCGTACACTGAAGCTTTCTTT. This translates into CASSLPGGAYTEAFF.

The chain uses TRBV30 and TRBJ1-2; D remains unclear. Per germline, CDR1 GTSNPN and CDR2 SVGIG (reference sequence). Trimming pared 4 bases from V and 2 bases from J, leaving 26 bases between. This CDR3 has 18 amino acids. This CDR3 is CAWNTRLTGSRRNYGYTF. CDR3 nucleotide sequence: TGTGCCTGGAACACCCGCTTAACCGGGTCAAGGAGGAACTATGGCTACACCTTC.

The chain links TRBV21-1 to TRBJ1-1; TRBD1 reflects the table's D call only, with no check against the DNA. TRBV21-1 is a recognized pseudogene. CDR3 length equals 14 residues. CDR3 region: CASPPDRLNTEAFF. In DNA form, the CDR3 reads TGTGCCAGCCCCCCCGACAGGTTGAACACTGAAGCTTTCTTT.

V is TRBV7-2 and J is TRBJ2-1; 14 bases map to TRBD2. Trimming cost V 5 bases and J 8 bases; bases outside gene matches: 8. CDR1 is SGHTA and CDR2 is FQGNSA in the germline V gene. The CDR3 extends over 16 amino acids. The CDR3 DNA sequence: TGTGCCAGCAGCCCACCTGGACTAGCGGGGGGTCATGAGCAGTTCTTC. Protein sequence: CASSPPGLAGGHEQFF.

The rearrangement joins TRBV15 to TRBJ2-1, with 10 nucleotides matching TRBD2. With 6 bases clipped from V and 10 bases from J, the junction kept 12 bases outside the gene matches. The CDR3 covers 15 residues. Germline CDR1 and CDR2: LNHNV and YYDKDF (reference sequence). The CDR3 loop is CATRPTSGVLGEQFF. The CDR3 DNA sequence: TGTGCCACCAGACCCACTAGCGGGGTACTTGGGGAGCAGTTCTTC.

The gene calls are TRBV7-2 and TRBJ2-3, with 10 bases identical to TRBD2. The germline V gene has CDR1 SGHTA and CDR2 FQGNSA. The CDR3 is 16 residues long. Trimming took 4 bases from V and 6 from J; bases not matched to a gene: 10. The CDR3 region is CASSSIFSGGPDTQYF. The CDR3 bases are TGTGCCAGCAGCTCTATCTTTAGCGGGGGGCCGGATACGCAGTATTTT.

The chain couples TRBV6-6 to TRBJ2-1; a possible D gene is TRBD2 (7 bases). This CDR3 is 17 amino acids long. Germline CDR1 MNHNY, CDR2 SVGAGI (reference sequence). Trimming cost V 5 bases and J 0 bases, with 17 bases left between them. The DNA of the CDR3 is TGTGCCAGCAGTCCCTCCCCGGGGGGCGTCTCCTACAATGAGCAGTTCTTC. Translating gives CASSPSPGGVSYNEQFF.

This chain uses TRBV4-3 with TRBJ1-6; D uncertain. CDR3 length equals 14 residues. In germline, CDR1 is LGHNA, CDR2 YSLEER. V lost 0 bases to trimming and J lost 5 bases, with 5 bases between them. CDR3 loop: CASSQEAHNSPLHF. The CDR3 DNA follows: TGCGCCAGCAGCCAAGAGGCCCATAATTCACCCCTCCACTTT.

The chain uses TRBV2 and TRBJ2-2; 9 positions match TRBD1. Germline assignment: CDR1 SNHLY and CDR2 FYNNEI. V was pared by 4 bases and J by 7 bases, with 7 bases of the junction left unmatched. CDR3 length: 15 residues. The CDR3 protein is CASSGVQGAHGELFF. For the CDR3, the DNA is TGTGCCAGCAGTGGGGTACAGGGGGCCCACGGGGAGCTGTTTTTT.

The genes are TRBV19 and TRBJ1-1; the D gene is possibly TRBD1 (5 bases). The length of the CDR3 is 14 residues. V dropped 9 bases and J dropped 3 bases, with 17 bases sitting between them. Germline CDR1 and CDR2: LNHDA and SQIVND (reference sequence). The CDR3 sequence is CASRHSGFHTEAFF. CDR3 nucleotide sequence: TGTGCCAGCCGACACTCAGGGTTTCACACTGAAGCTTTCTTT.

This chain joins TRBV11-3 and TRBJ1-6; D is perhaps TRBD1 (6 bases). This CDR3 region has 18 residues. V lost 6 bases and J lost 1, with 19 bases in between. Germline V CDR1 and CDR2: SGHNT, YENEEA. The CDR3 nucleotides are TGTGCCAGCAGACTGGGGGGGGCGCGTAGTTCCTATAATTCACCCCTCCACTTT. It yields the protein CASRLGGARSSYNSPLHF.

V is TRBV6-5 and J is TRBJ2-7, with D possibly TRBD1 on 5 matching bases. Germline V lookup: CDR1 MNHEY, CDR2 SVGAGI. V was clipped by 4 bases and J by 1 base, with 17 bases between them. There are 16 residues in the CDR3. CDR3 in DNA: TGTGCCAGCAGTTCGCGGCTAGACGACAGTTCCTACGAGCAGTACGTC. Translation: CASSSRLDDSSYEQYV.

The rearrangement joins TRBV7-9 to TRBJ2-2; D remains ambiguous. CDR3 length: 12 residues. The germline V gene has CDR1 SEHNR and CDR2 FQNEAQ (reference sequence). V was clipped by 6 bases and J by 8 bases, with 10 bases between them. The DNA for the CDR3 is TGTGCCAGCAGTTTTGAACTTGGGGAGCTGTTTTTT. Translating it yields CASSFELGELFF. The whole variable domain, filled in from reference TRBV7-9 and TRBJ2-2, reads DTGVSQNPRHKITKRGQNVTFRCDPISEHNRLYWYRQTLGQGPEFLTYFQNEAQLEKSRLLSDRFSAERPKGSFSTLEIQRTEQGDSAMYLCASSFELGELFFGEGSRLTVL.

This sequence joins TRBV3-1 (or the pseudogene TRBV3-2) and TRBJ1-2; 10 nucleotides align to TRBD1. Losses at the gene ends were 1 base for V and 6 bases for J; bases not matched to a gene: 5. The CDR3 consists of 15 residues. The V gene's germline CDR1 is LGHDT and CDR2 YNNKEL (reference sequence). CDR3 nucleotide sequence: TGTGCCAGCAGCCAAGTAACGACAGGGGGCGATGGCTACACCTTC. As protein: CASSQVTTGGDGYTF.

The genes are TRBV19 and TRBJ1-1; possible D gene TRBD1, 6 bases. The CDR3 is 14 amino acids. Deletions cut 5 bases from V and 4 bases from J, with 14 bases between. In germline, CDR1 is LNHDA, CDR2 SQIVND (reference sequence). CDR3: CASSAQGLATEAFF. CDR3 DNA: TGTGCCAGTAGTGCTCAGGGGCTCGCCACTGAAGCTTTCTTT.

The chain has TRBV5-1 and TRBJ1-2, with TRBD1 matching over 10 bases. Looked up from germline, CDR1 is SGHRS and CDR2 is YFSETQ. CDR3 length equals 15 residues. V gave up 0 bases and J gave up 7 bases; unmatched junction bases: 6. Written as DNA, the CDR3 is TGCGCCAGCAGCTTGGGGGACAGGGGAAAGATTGGCTACACCTTC. It encodes CASSLGDRGKIGYTF.

V usage is TRBV6-5 and J usage is TRBJ2-1; no reliable D call. The CDR3 length is 15 residues. Trimming removed 0 bases from V and 0 bases from J, with 6 bases in between. Per the germline V gene, CDR1 is MNHEY and CDR2 is SVGAGI. The DNA for the CDR3 is TGTGCCAGCAGTTACTCTGAGAGCTCCTACAATGAGCAGTTCTTC. Its protein is CASSYSESSYNEQFF.

The chain links TRBV13 to TRBJ1-2; 7 bases line up with TRBD1. The germline V gene has CDR1 PRHDT and CDR2 FYEKMQ (reference sequence). V lost 1 base to trimming and J lost 8 bases; unmatched junction nucleotides: 22. The CDR3 has 19 residues. CDR3 DNA: TGTGCCAGCAGCTTAGTCTCGGAGTTACCTAGAAAGGGGGCGAAAGGCTACACCTTC. This sequence encodes CASSLVSELPRKGAKGYTF.

The chain combines TRBV23-1 with TRBJ1-2, with TRBD1 matching over 9 bases. TRBV23-1 is labeled an ORF, and its function is uncertain. V dropped 0 bases and J dropped 9; count of bases not matched to a gene: 17. The CDR3 totals 18 residues. The CDR3 coding sequence is TGCGCCAGCAGTCAATCACACAGGGGGCTAAAAACGATCTGTCGCTACACCTTC. Its translation: CASSQSHRGLKTICRYTF.

The CDR3 reads CASSLALRPGTGTDTQYF. CDR3 DNA: TGTGCCAGCAGTTTAGCACTCCGTCCAGGAACGGGCACAGATACGCAGTATTTT. The chain combines TRBV28 with TRBJ2-3; D gene unclear. CDR1 MDHEN and CDR2 SYDVKM come from the germline V gene. V was cut by 2 bases and J by 1 base, with 19 bases left in between. This CDR3 has 18 residues.

This clone was counted between two and nine times. The chain links TRBV7-9 to TRBJ1-4; D not resolved. The ends were cut back, 5 bases at V and 6 bases at J, with 13 bases in the middle. Per the germline V gene, CDR1 is SEHNR and CDR2 is FQNEAQ (reference sequence). The CDR3 has 14 amino acids. CDR3 coding DNA: TGTGCCAGCAGCCTCCTCACGGTTCATGAAAAACTGTTTTTT. Its translation is CASSLLTVHEKLFF.